This T cell receptor (beta chain) was documented in a study of CD8 T cells in ankylosing spondylitis. Study results and caveats: Within peripheral blood, clones linked to disease were CD8+ and relatively rare.

Germline V gene lookup returns CDR1 SGHRS and CDR2 YFSETQ. This CDR3 contains 14 residues. V was cut by 1 base and J by 2 bases, with 9 bases left in between. Quantitative barcoded 5'-RACE was used to prepare TCR beta libraries. MiXCR, applied by TCRdb to the 5' RACE reads, yields one record per CDR3 protein. Of more than 200,000 distinct CDR3 sequences listed, approximately 24% are singletons. This clonotype has a count of ten or more. Its antigen remains unidentified. The sequence came from a male donor with ankylosing spondylitis or in good health (not recorded which). This chain uses TRBV5-1 with TRBJ2-5; no reliable D call. Sample: blood, either unsorted or a sorted T cell fraction (not recorded which). CDR3 amino acids: CASSLIEAQETQYF. The DNA of the CDR3 is TGCGCCAGCAGCTTGATTGAAGCACAAGAGACCCAGTACTTC.